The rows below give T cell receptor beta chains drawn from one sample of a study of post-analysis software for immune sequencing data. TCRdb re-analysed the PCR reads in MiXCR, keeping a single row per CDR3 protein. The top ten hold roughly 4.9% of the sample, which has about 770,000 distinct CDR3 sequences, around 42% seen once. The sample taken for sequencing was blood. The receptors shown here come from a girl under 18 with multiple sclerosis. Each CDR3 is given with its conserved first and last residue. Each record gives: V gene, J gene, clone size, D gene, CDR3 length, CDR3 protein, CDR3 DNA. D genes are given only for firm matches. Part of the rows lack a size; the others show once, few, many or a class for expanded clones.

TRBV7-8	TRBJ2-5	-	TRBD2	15	CASSYNGLAVETQYF	TGTGCCAGCAGCTATAACGGACTAGCGGTAGAGACCCAGTACTTC
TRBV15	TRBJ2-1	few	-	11	CATSGVNEQFF	TGTGCCACCAGTGGTGTTAATGAGCAGTTCTTC
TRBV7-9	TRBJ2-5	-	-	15	CASSFDGGSQETQYF	TGTGCCAGCAGCTTCGACGGCGGATCGCAAGAGACCCAGTACTTC
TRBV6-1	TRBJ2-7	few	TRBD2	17	CASSRGTSGSGAGEQYF	TGTGCCAGCAGCCGCGGGACTAGCGGGAGTGGCGCCGGCGAGCAGTACTTC
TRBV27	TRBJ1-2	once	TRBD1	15	CASLKDRFSKDGYTF	TGTGCCAGCCTGAAGGACAGGTTTTCAAAGGATGGCTACACCTTC
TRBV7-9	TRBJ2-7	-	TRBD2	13	CASSPGLVTGPYF	TGTGCCAGCAGCCCCGGACTAGTCACGGGTCCGTACTTC
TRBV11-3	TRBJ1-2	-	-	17	CASSPGGLGRILDGYTF	TGTGCCAGCAGCCCCGGGGGGCTGGGGCGGATTCTTGATGGCTACACCTTC
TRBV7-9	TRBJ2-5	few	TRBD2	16	CASSLGLAGVFETQYF	TGTGCCAGCAGCTTAGGCCTAGCGGGAGTTTTCGAGACCCAGTACTTC
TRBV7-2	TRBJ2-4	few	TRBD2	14	CASSARLAVREQYF	TGTGCCAGCAGCGCACGACTAGCGGTCCGGGAGCAGTACTTC
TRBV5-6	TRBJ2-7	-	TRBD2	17	CASSLLRTSGEHYEQYF	TGTGCCAGCAGCTTGCTAAGGACTAGCGGGGAGCACTACGAGCAGTACTTC
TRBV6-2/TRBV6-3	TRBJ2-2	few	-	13	CANRDTHTGELFF	TGTGCCAACCGGGACACCCACACCGGGGAGCTGTTTTTT
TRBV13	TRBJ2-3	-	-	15	CASGPRGGGADTQYF	TGTGCCAGCGGCCCCAGAGGGGGAGGGGCAGATACGCAGTATTTT
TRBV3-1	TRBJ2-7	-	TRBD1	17	CASSQGQGLNPDGEQYF	TGTGCCAGCAGCCAAGGACAGGGCCTTAACCCCGATGGCGAGCAGTACTTC
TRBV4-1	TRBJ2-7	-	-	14	CASGQEGRGYEQYF	TGCGCCAGCGGCCAAGAAGGCAGGGGCTACGAGCAGTACTTC
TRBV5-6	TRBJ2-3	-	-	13	CASSWAGADTQYF	TGTGCCAGCAGCTGGGCAGGGGCAGATACGCAGTATTTT
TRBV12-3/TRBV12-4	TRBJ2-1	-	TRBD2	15	CASTLLAGVGNEQFF	TGTGCCAGCACTTTACTAGCGGGAGTGGGCAATGAGCAGTTCTTC
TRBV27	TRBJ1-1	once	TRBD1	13	CASLQGGAAEAFF	TGTGCCAGCTTACAAGGGGGCGCCGCTGAAGCTTTCTTT
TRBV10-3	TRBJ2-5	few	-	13	CAISKTAQETQYF	TGTGCCATCAGTAAGACTGCTCAAGAGACCCAGTACTTC
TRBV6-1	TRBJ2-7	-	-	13	CAISGTNFYEQYF	TGTGCCATCAGTGGGACAAATTTCTACGAGCAGTACTTC
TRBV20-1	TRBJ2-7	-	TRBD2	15	CSASDATSGAYEQYF	TGCAGTGCTAGTGATGCGACTAGCGGGGCCTACGAGCAGTACTTC
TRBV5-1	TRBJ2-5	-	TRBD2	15	CASSPTSGRQETQYF	TGCGCCAGCAGCCCGACTAGCGGGAGACAAGAGACCCAGTACTTC
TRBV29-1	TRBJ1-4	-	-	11	CSVERGAKRFF	TGCAGCGTTGAAAGAGGGGCAAAACGGTTTTTT
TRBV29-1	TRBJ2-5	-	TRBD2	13	CSVEEGGRETQYF	TGCAGCGTTGAGGAAGGCGGGAGAGAGACCCAGTACTTC
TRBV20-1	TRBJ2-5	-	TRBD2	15	CSASPGTSARETQYF	TGCAGTGCTTCCCCCGGGACTAGCGCGCGAGAGACCCAGTACTTC
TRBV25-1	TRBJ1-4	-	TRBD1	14	CATNKGQGRGKLFF	TGTGCCACCAATAAGGGACAGGGCAGGGGCAAACTGTTTTTT
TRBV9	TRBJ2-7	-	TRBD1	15	CASSPRDRVDYEQYF	TGTGCCAGCAGCCCCCGGGACAGGGTTGACTACGAGCAGTACTTC
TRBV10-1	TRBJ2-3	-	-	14	CASSEAGQDDTQYF	TGCGCCAGCAGTGAGGCAGGACAAGATGATACGCAGTATTTT
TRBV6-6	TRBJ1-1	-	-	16	CASSYLRGAGTTEAFF	TGTGCCAGTAGTTACTTAAGAGGGGCGGGGACCACTGAAGCTTTCTTT
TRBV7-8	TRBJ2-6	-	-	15	CACSLGGAGANVLTF	TGTGCCTGCAGCTTAGGCGGGGCCGGGGCCAACGTCCTGACTTTC
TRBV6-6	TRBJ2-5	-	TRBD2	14	CASSSGGESETQYF	TGTGCCAGCAGTTCTGGGGGGGAGTCAGAGACCCAGTACTTC
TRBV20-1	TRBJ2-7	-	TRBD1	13	CSAGGDRAYEQYF	TGCAGTGCGGGAGGGGACAGGGCCTACGAGCAGTACTTC
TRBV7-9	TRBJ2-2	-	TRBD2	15	CASSEKREAGGELFF	TGTGCCAGCAGCGAAAAGCGGGAGGCCGGCGGGGAGCTGTTTTTT
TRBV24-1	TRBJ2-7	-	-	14	CATSDFRGVYEQYF	TGTGCCACCAGTGATTTTCGGGGAGTCTACGAGCAGTACTTC
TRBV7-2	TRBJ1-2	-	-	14	CASSRSWTEYGYTF	TGTGCCAGCAGCCGTTCCTGGACAGAGTATGGCTACACCTTC
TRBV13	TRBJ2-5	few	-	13	CASSFGTWETQYF	TGTGCCAGCAGCTTCGGGACCTGGGAGACCCAGTACTTC
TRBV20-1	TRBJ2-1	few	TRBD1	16	CSARMGQGLTYNEQFF	TGCAGTGCTAGAATGGGACAGGGTCTCACCTACAATGAGCAGTTCTTC
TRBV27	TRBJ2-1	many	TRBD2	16	CASSLLSGSSYNEQFF	TGTGCCAGCAGTTTATTGAGCGGGAGCTCCTACAATGAGCAGTTCTTC
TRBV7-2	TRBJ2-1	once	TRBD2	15	CASRFTSGSEHEQFF	TGTGCCAGCAGGTTTACTAGCGGGAGTGAGCATGAGCAGTTCTTC
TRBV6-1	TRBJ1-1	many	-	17	CASRREGSKTQNTEAFF	TGTGCCAGCAGGCGAGAGGGAAGTAAAACCCAGAACACTGAAGCTTTCTTT
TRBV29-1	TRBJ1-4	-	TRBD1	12	CSAQGAGEKLFF	TGCAGCGCCCAGGGGGCAGGGGAAAAACTGTTTTTT
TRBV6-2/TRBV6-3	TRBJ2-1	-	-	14	CASSYSANVNEQFF	TGTGCCAGCAGTTACTCGGCGAACGTCAATGAGCAGTTCTTC
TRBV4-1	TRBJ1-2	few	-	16	CASSQEQGRANYGYTF	TGCGCCAGCAGCCAAGAGCAGGGGAGGGCTAACTATGGCTACACCTTC